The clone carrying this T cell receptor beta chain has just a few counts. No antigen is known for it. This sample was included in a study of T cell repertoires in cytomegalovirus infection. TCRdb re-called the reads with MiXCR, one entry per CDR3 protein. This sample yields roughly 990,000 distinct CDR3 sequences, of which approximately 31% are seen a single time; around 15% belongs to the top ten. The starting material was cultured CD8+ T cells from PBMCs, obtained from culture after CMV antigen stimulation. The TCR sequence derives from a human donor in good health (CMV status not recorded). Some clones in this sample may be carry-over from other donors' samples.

The CDR3 DNA reads TGTGCTAGTGGTTTTTGGGGAGGTAATGAGCAGTTCTTC. Translation gives CASGFWGGNEQFF. The genes are TRBV12-5 and TRBJ2-1, with a tentative D call TRBD2 (6 bases). There are 13 residues in the CDR3. Trimming left V 3 bases short and J 7 bases short, with 10 bases between. The germline V gene has CDR1 LGHNT and CDR2 FRNRAP.